The rows below give T cell receptor beta chains drawn from one sample of a study of blood T cell repertoires in COVID-19. The protocol was immunoSEQ multiplex PCR, while the TCRdb copy is restricted to in-frame clones and leaves out a portion. The sample holds roughly 430,000 clones, approximately 91% seen once. What was sequenced was PBMCs or T cells enriched from blood (not recorded which). These receptors were obtained from a woman aged 35 to 49 with acute COVID-19. Both conserved end residues are part of each CDR3. A D gene is named only where the DNA matches it firmly. A clone size is listed for some rows: how often the clone was seen (once, few, many), or a class if it is expanded.

d_call,cdr3_length,clone_size,j_call,v_call,cdr3_aa,cdr3_nt
TRBD1,15,.,TRBJ1-1,TRBV7-9,CASSPRQGLNTEAFF,TGTGCCAGCAGCCCACGACAGGGATTGAACACTGAAGCTTTCTTT
TRBD1,13,.,TRBJ1-5,TRBV30,CAWSGDRDQPQHF,TGTGCCTGGAGTGGGGACAGGGATCAGCCCCAGCATTTT
.,14,.,TRBJ2-5,TRBV10-3,CAISGRQAGETQYF,TGTGCCATCAGTGGCCGACAGGCAGGGGAGACCCAGTACTTC
TRBD1,13,.,TRBJ1-6,TRBV25-1,CASSAGQGTPLHF,TGTGCCAGCAGTGCGGGACAGGGGACACCCCTCCACTTT
.,14,.,TRBJ1-4,TRBV6-5,CASSYPQGGEKLFF,TGTGCCAGCAGTTACCCCCAGGGTGGTGAAAAACTGTTTTTT
.,12,.,TRBJ1-2,TRBV7-9,CASSFLLEGYTF,TGTGCCAGCAGCTTCTTGTTAGAAGGCTACACCTTC
TRBD2,16,once,TRBJ2-7,TRBV30,CAWSPGTSGGAYEQYF,TGTGCCTGGAGTCCCGGGACTAGCGGGGGGGCCTACGAGCAGTACTTC
TRBD2,15,.,TRBJ2-1,TRBV18,CASSPLSTSGDEQFF,TGTGCCAGCTCACCTCTGTCGACTAGCGGGGACGAGCAGTTCTTC
.,14,.,TRBJ1-2,TRBV7-9,CASSHNTAGSGYTF,TGTGCCAGCAGTCATAATACGGCAGGGTCTGGCTACACCTTC
.,13,.,TRBJ1-5,TRBV4-1,CASSPEGQQPQHF,TGCGCCAGCAGCCCCGAGGGCCAGCAGCCCCAGCATTTT
.,14,.,TRBJ2-7,TRBV5-1,CASSPGGTLYEQYF,TGCGCCAGCAGCCCTGGGGGGACTTTATACGAGCAGTACTTC
.,15,.,TRBJ2-3,TRBV10-3,CAISESAGQGGTQYF,TGTGCCATCAGTGAGTCAGCAGGGCAGGGTGGTACGCAGTATTTT
TRBD1,16,.,TRBJ1-6,TRBV6-6,CASSYSRDRVGSPLHF,TGTGCCAGCAGTTACTCTCGCGACAGGGTGGGCTCACCCCTCCACTTT
.,13,.,TRBJ1-2,TRBV24-1,CATSTGSGYGYTF,TGTGCCACCAGTACGGGATCGGGATATGGCTACACCTTC
.,14,.,TRBJ2-3,TRBV27,CATRQTRGSDTQYF,TGTGCCACCAGACAAACAAGGGGGTCAGATACGCAGTATTTT
TRBD1,14,.,TRBJ1-2,TRBV3-1/TRBV3-2,CASSQMNRGFGYTF,TGTGCCAGCAGCCAAATGAACAGGGGGTTTGGCTACACCTTC
.,15,.,TRBJ2-2,TRBV5-1,CASSLGGHNTGELFF,TGCGCCAGCAGCTTGGGGGGACACAACACCGGGGAGCTGTTTTTT
.,14,.,TRBJ1-1,TRBV18,CASSPRDRGTEAFF,TGTGCCAGCTCACCACGGGATCGGGGCACTGAAGCTTTCTTT
TRBD1,14,.,TRBJ1-5,TRBV19,CASSRGQINQPQHF,TGTGCCAGTAGCAGGGGACAGATCAATCAGCCCCAGCATTTT
.,13,few,TRBJ1-4,TRBV15,CATSRNRNEKLFF,TGTGCCACCAGCAGGAACAGAAATGAAAAACTGTTTTTT
.,13,.,TRBJ2-5,TRBV5-4,CASSLDRAQTQYF,TGTGCCAGCAGCTTGGACAGGGCCCAGACCCAGTACTTC
.,13,.,TRBJ1-2,TRBV5-8,CASSFFGHQGYTF,TGTGCCAGCAGCTTTTTCGGACACCAGGGCTACACCTTC
.,15,.,TRBJ1-6,TRBV25-1,CASSEFGGKNSPLHF,TGTGCCAGCAGTGAATTTGGGGGGAAAAATTCACCCCTCCACTTT
TRBD2,17,once,TRBJ2-7,TRBV5-4,CASSFGLAGGRSYEQYF,TGTGCCAGCAGCTTCGGTCTAGCGGGGGGCCGATCCTACGAGCAGTACTTC
.,16,.,TRBJ1-2,TRBV7-8,CASSLVRRGGEYGYTF,TGTGCCAGCAGCTTAGTAAGGAGAGGGGGAGAGTATGGCTACACCTTC
TRBD1,17,few,TRBJ1-6,TRBV3-1/TRBV3-2,CASSQDRGQGGNSPLHF,TGTGCCAGCAGCCAAGATCGAGGACAGGGGGGAAATTCACCCCTCCACTTT
.,14,.,TRBJ2-1,TRBV19,CATHDRDSYNEQFF,TGTGCCACTCACGACAGGGACTCTTACAATGAGCAGTTCTTC
.,15,once,TRBJ2-7,TRBV7-2,CASSWTSEGPYEQYF,TGTGCCAGCAGCTGGACCTCGGAGGGACCCTACGAGCAGTACTTC
.,14,.,TRBJ1-1,TRBV19,CASSIGGSLSEAFF,TGTGCCAGTAGTATTGGGGGGAGTCTTTCTGAAGCTTTCTTT
TRBD1,17,.,TRBJ2-5,TRBV5-1,CASSLGRGTGGSETQYF,TGCGCCAGCAGCCTGGGGCGCGGGACAGGGGGAAGTGAGACCCAGTACTTC